This T cell receptor beta chain originates from a study of cytomegalovirus exposure and HLA in healthy donors. This clone was counted only a few times. PCR was performed using 60 Vbeta and 13 Jbeta primers. Profiling relied on immunoSEQ multiplex PCR, and the TCRdb table lists in-frame clones only, not all of them. Of hundreds of thousands of clones in the sample, approximately 80% are singletons; the top ten hold more than 0.6%. The clonotype comes from a boy between 2 and 10 years old in good health and CMV-seronegative. Source material: PBMCs.

Here the CDR3 reads CAWSHVGVSFF. CDR3 nucleotide sequence: TGTGCCTGGAGCCACGTAGGGGTGTCTTTCTTT. The chain couples TRBV30 to TRBJ1-1, with D perhaps matching TRBD1 (5 bases). V was clipped by 3 bases and J by 12 bases, with 14 bases between them. Germline V gene data show CDR1 as GTSNPN and CDR2 as SVGIG (reference sequence). The CDR3 spans 11 residues.